These 17 T cell receptor beta chains came from one sample sequenced in a study of blood T cells in healthy people across ages. With a J-beta primer mix and a sample-barcoded 5' primer, a second PCR ran about 7 to 11 cycles. Via MiXCR, TCRdb re-called the 5' RACE reads, giving one row per CDR3 protein. Found here are nearly 1 million distinct CDR3 sequences, 51% of them singletons; the top ten hold about a fifth. Sequencing was performed on blood. Source of these receptors: a woman aged 60-75 years in good health.

The rearrangement joins TRBV19 to TRBJ1-2; D unresolved. CDR1 LNHDA and CDR2 SQIVND come from the germline V gene (reference sequence). CDR3 length: 13 residues. Trimming cost V 11 bases and J 7 bases, with 20 bases left between them. CDR3 sequence reads: CAVGERVDTGYTF. CDR3 DNA sequence: TGTGCCGTCGGTGAAAGGGTTGATACTGGCTACACCTTC.

The V call is TRBV27, the J call TRBJ2-1, with TRBD2 matching 15 bases. The trim removed 10 bases at V and 1 base at J, leaving 14 bases unmatched. The CDR3 consists of 19 residues. Germline V lookup: CDR1 MNHEY, CDR2 SMNVEV (reference sequence). The CDR3 protein is CATKSSGTSGRWSYNEQFF. CDR3 DNA: TGTGCCACCAAGAGTTCCGGGACTAGCGGGAGGTGGTCCTACAATGAGCAGTTCTTC.

V and J are TRBV25-1 and TRBJ1-6; D perhaps matches TRBD1 (5 bases). CDR3 size: 14 residues. Germline V gene sequence: CDR1 MGHDK, CDR2 SYGVNS. Trimming removed 2 bases at V and 8 bases at J, with 10 bases between. The CDR3 bases are TGTGCCAGCAGTGAAGACAGTTTTGATTCACCCCTCCACTTT. It is translated as CASSEDSFDSPLHF.

This clonotype showed up just once. The chain has TRBV7-2 and TRBJ2-5; tentatively, D is TRBD1 or TRBD2 (5 bases each). CDR1 is SGHTA, CDR2 FQGNSA, per germline. V lost 1 base to trimming and J lost 9 bases, with 15 bases between them. The CDR3 totals 14 residues. CDR3 DNA: TGTGCCAGCAGCTTAGAAGGGGACCCACGTCCCCAGTACTTC. Protein product: CASSLEGDPRPQYF. The entire variable domain, with the rest obtained from reference TRBV7-2 and TRBJ2-5, is as follows: GAGVSQSPSNKVTEKGKDVELRCDPISGHTALYWYRQSLGQGLEFLIYFQGNSAPDKSGLPSDRFSAERTGGSVSTLTIQRTQQEDSAVYLCASSLEGDPRPQYFGPGTRLLVL.

This clonotype showed up just once. CDR3 region: CASSVALAYNEQFF. The CDR3 bases are TGTGCCAGCAGCGTAGCCCTAGCGTATAATGAGCAGTTCTTC. The V gene is TRBV9, the J gene TRBJ2-1; D may be TRBD2 (6 bases). CDR3 size: 14 residues. V lost 0 bases and J lost 7, with 11 bases in between. Germline CDR1 is SGDLS and CDR2 is YYNGEE.

The chain recombines TRBV12-3 or TRBV12-4 with TRBJ2-6; TRBD1 is a possible D gene (6 bases). The ends were cut back, 7 bases at V and 0 bases at J, with 10 bases in the middle. The CDR3 has 15 amino acids. In nucleotides, the CDR3 is TGTGCCAGCACGAAACAGGGCTCTGGGGCCAACGTCCTGACTTTC. Amino acid sequence: CASTKQGSGANVLTF.

This clonotype has a handful of counts. This chain connects TRBV12-3 or TRBV12-4 to TRBJ2-3, with 8 bases matching TRBD1. The CDR3 is made up of 16 amino acids. The junction had 8 bases not matched to a gene; V was cut back by 5 bases and J by 1 base. This chain's CDR3 is CASSPWTGIGTDTQYF. CDR3 DNA: TGTGCCAGCAGTCCCTGGACAGGGATAGGCACAGATACGCAGTATTTT.

The chain combines TRBV7-2 with TRBJ2-1; the D is unclear. This CDR3 has 14 amino acids. CDR1 SGHTA and CDR2 FQGNSA come from the germline V gene. V was pared by 2 bases and J by 9 bases, with 14 bases between. This CDR3 reads CASSLLTGFSEQFF. CDR3 DNA sequence: TGTGCCAGCAGCTTACTAACTGGGTTCAGTGAGCAGTTCTTC.

This clonotype was seen once. The chain uses TRBV6-5 and TRBJ1-5; D is ambiguous. The CDR3 is made up of 13 amino acids. Trimming cost V 2 bases and J 5 bases, with 7 bases left between them. The germline V gene has CDR1 MNHEY and CDR2 SVGAGI. The DNA for the CDR3 is TGTGCCAGCAGTTACACTTTAGATCAGCCCCAGCATTTT. It yields the protein CASSYTLDQPQHF.

To note about this clonotype: A far larger clone lies a single base away; this is likely a read error. This sequence joins TRBV29-1 and TRBJ2-1; the D gene could be TRBD1 or TRBD2 (5 bases each). The CDR3 runs 13 residues. CDR1 and CDR2 from the germline V gene are SQVTM and ANQGSEA. CDR3 amino acids: CSVEGPSYDEQFF. In DNA form, the CDR3 reads TGCAGCGTTGAGGGACCTTCCTACGATGAGCAGTTCTTC.

In its sample, this clonotype was seen many times. The rearrangement joins TRBV6-5 to TRBJ1-2, with TRBD1 as a possible D gene (5 bases). The V gene lost 0 bases and the J gene lost 8 bases, with 16 bases spanning the gap. The CDR3 sequence is 15 residues long. CDR1 MNHEY and CDR2 SVGAGI come from the germline V gene. The CDR3 DNA reads TGTGCCAGCAGTTACTCGAAGCTAGGGACGGGGGGCTACACCTTC. The encoded protein is CASSYSKLGTGGYTF.

This clonotype was seen once. The chain uses TRBV20-1 and TRBJ2-1; 9 positions agree with TRBD2. The germline CDR1 and CDR2 sequences are DFQATT and SNEGSKA (reference sequence). This CDR3 region has 13 residues. The J segment lost 6 bases and the V segment lost 8 bases, leaving 8 bases of the junction unmatched. CDR3 in amino acids: CSQLAGTFNEQFF. CDR3 in DNA: TGCAGTCAACTAGCGGGTACATTCAATGAGCAGTTCTTC.

J is TRBJ2-1 and V is TRBV5-1, with TRBD1 matching over 7 bases. The end of the DNA aligns better with TRBJ2-7, so the J call may be wrong. The CDR3 extends over 15 amino acids. The V gene's germline CDR1 is SGHRS and CDR2 YFSETQ. CDR3 nucleotides: TGCGCCAGCAGCTTGGTGGGGCAGGGGGAGTACGAGCAGTACTTC. Its protein product is CASSLVGQGEYEQYF.

The chain couples TRBV27 to TRBJ2-1; D possibly matches TRBD1 or TRBD2 (6 bases each). This CDR3 comprises 15 residues. Deletions cut 5 bases from V and 2 bases from J, with 13 bases between. CDR1 MNHEY and CDR2 SMNVEV come from the germline V gene (reference sequence). The CDR3 DNA follows: TGTGCCAGCAGTGGTGAGGGGGGCGCCTACAATGAGCAGTTCTTC. Its translation: CASSGEGGAYNEQFF.

This chain links TRBV5-1 with TRBJ2-7; 7 bases fit TRBD1. With V trimmed by 4 bases and J by 3 bases, 7 bases remained unmatched. This CDR3 is 14 amino acids long. Germline V gene sequence: CDR1 SGHRS, CDR2 YFSETQ. The CDR3 region is CASSADRVGYEQYF. CDR3 bases: TGCGCCAGCAGCGCAGACAGGGTGGGCTACGAGCAGTACTTC.

The sample holds a few counts of this clonotype. This chain links TRBV29-1 with TRBJ2-7, with 10 bases identical to TRBD1. Germline V gives CDR1 SQVTM, CDR2 ANQGSEA. The CDR3 contains 17 residues. CDR3 protein: CIRRPRGGQGVHYEQYF. The CDR3 DNA reads TGCATCCGGCGGCCACGTGGAGGACAGGGGGTACATTACGAGCAGTACTTC.

The V call is TRBV14, the J call TRBJ2-7; D is possibly TRBD2 (7 bases). Between the trimmed V and J ends, which lost 0 bases and 7 bases, there was a span of 16 bases. The CDR3 is made up of 15 amino acids. Germline V gene data show CDR1 as SGHDN and CDR2 as FVKESK. CDR3 sequence reads: CASSQEAWGGGEQYF. The CDR3 DNA sequence: TGTGCCAGCAGCCAAGAGGCATGGGGGGGCGGTGAGCAGTACTTC. Based on the CDR3 plus reference TRBV14 and TRBJ2-7, the full variable domain is EAGVTQFPSHSVIEKGQTVTLRCDPISGHDNLYWYRRVMGKEIKFLLHFVKESKQDESGMPNNRFLAERTGGTYSTLKVQPAELEDSGVYFCASSQEAWGGGEQYFGPGTRLTVT.